The present T cell receptor beta chain was sequenced within a study of tissue T cells after allogeneic stem cell transplantation. The V end was cut by 3 bases, the J end by 3 bases, with 6 bases between. The germline gives CDR1 NNHNN, CDR2 SYGAGS (reference sequence). CDR3 size: 13 residues. This clone was found once. The listed genes are named as in mouse. The read terminates 1 residue ahead of where the CDR3 ends, so the germline J gene completes it. Time point described: mouse harvest day 7 after allogeneic transplant. Mouse grafts combined 10^7 T-cell-depleted bone marrow cells with 10^6 splenic CD5+ T cells. Some clones are missing from TCRdb's copy, which holds only in-frame ones; the method was immunoSEQ multiplex PCR. Of around 10,000 clones in the sample, 30% to 40% are singletons; the top ten hold 1.8%.

Sequenced sample: skin. This chain links TRBV13-2 with TRBJ2-2; no reliable D call. This sequence originates from a female BALB/c mouse given C57BL/6 T cells with graft-versus-host disease after an allogeneic hematopoietic cell transplant. CDR3: CASGASYTGQLYF. The DNA read from the CDR3 is TGTGCCAGCGGTGCCTCTTACACCGGGCAGCTCTAC.